This TCR beta chain was captured in a study of T cells in Graves' hyperthyroidism and ophthalmopathy. Looking at the study overall: At initial diagnosis, before any treatment had begun, peripheral blood was obtained. The study's findings and limits: The majority of expanded thyroid clonotypes above 0.001 also appeared in blood. The model made its ophthalmopathy prediction, and onset followed a median around 6.9 months later.

RNA transcripts served as the template for amplifying TCR beta CDR3 regions. A first-round RT-PCR of the TCR CDR3 used the HTBI primer set. One entry per CDR3 protein, called by TCRdb with MiXCR from the multiplex PCR reads. The table records under 400,000 distinct CDR3 sequences, roughly an eighth of them present only once. It was less than 13 ml of fresh peripheral blood that supplied the PBMCs. Looked up from germline, CDR1 is SGHTA and CDR2 is FQGNSA. The V gene lost 9 bases and the J gene lost 6 bases, with 18 bases spanning the gap. This CDR3 has 15 residues. This clonotype came up many times. No antigen is known for it.

Sequenced sample: blood. The V call is TRBV7-2, the J call TRBJ1-6; TRBD1 is a possible D gene (6 bases). This receptor was obtained from a woman younger than 35 with Graves' hyperthyroidism. CDR3 bases: TGTGCCAGTCGGGTGGGGGCCCTCGTTAATTCACCCCTCCACTTT. Protein product: CASRVGALVNSPLHF.